This T cell receptor beta chain was captured in a study of OX40 agonist ivuxolimab in advanced cancers. This CDR3 comprises 13 residues. The germline V gene has CDR1 KGHSH and CDR2 LQKENI. Trimming removed 1 base at V and 2 bases at J, with 5 bases between. General study points: At doses 0.1 to 3.0 mg/kg, CD4+ and CD8+ clones expanded. Part of the nonresponder group also had normalized T-cell clonal expansion that was low.

Any history of autoimmune disease or systemic immunosuppression disqualified patients. Blood samples were obtained at baseline, cycle 4 day 1, and cycle 7 day 1. Details on this clone: Its specificity is unknown.

Here immunoSEQ multiplex PCR was the method, and the copy in TCRdb shows in-frame clones only, minus some. The sample lists some 77,000 clones; 80% to 95% were seen once. The genes are TRBV18 and TRBJ1-1; D gene ambiguous. This sequence was found in an adult with an advanced solid tumor such as melanoma, head and neck, liver or kidney cancer. The material was CD4+ or CD8+ T cells sorted from blood, obtained in a trial of the OX40 agonist ivuxolimab. CDR3 in DNA: TGTGCCAGCTCACCACTCCGAAACACTGAAGCTTTCTTT. The encoded protein is CASSPLRNTEAFF.